This is a list of T cell receptor beta chains from one sample in a study of blood T cell repertoires in COVID-19. Clones were read by immunoSEQ multiplex PCR, and TCRdb kept only the in-frame ones, dropping some. The sample has tens of thousands of clones; 65% to 90% are singletons. The sequencing input was peripheral blood. The receptors derive from a man in his 60s with acute or convalescent COVID-19. The CDR3 runs from the conserved cysteine through the conserved F or W. The D gene is left open where the match is weak. The size of a clone is reported for some rows only, either as once, few or many, or as a class for expanded clones.

D gene: .
J gene: TRBJ1-2
V gene: TRBV7-2
clone size: .
CDR3 protein: CASSLALGAAFTNYGYTF
CDR3 DNA: TGTGCCAGCAGCTTAGCTTTGGGGGCAGCCTTTACTAACTATGGCTACACCTTC

D gene: TRBD1
J gene: TRBJ2-5
V gene: TRBV5-4
clone size: .
CDR3 protein: CASSLGGQGSETQYF
CDR3 DNA: TGTGCCAGCAGCTTGGGGGGACAGGGATCAGAGACCCAGTACTTC

D gene: .
J gene: TRBJ2-2
V gene: TRBV5-1
clone size: .
CDR3 protein: CASSLIVDTGELFF
CDR3 DNA: TGCGCCAGCAGCTTGATTGTCGACACCGGGGAGCTGTTTTTT

D gene: TRBD1
J gene: TRBJ1-1
V gene: TRBV7-8
clone size: .
CDR3 protein: CASTLGYRGGSNTEAFF
CDR3 DNA: TGTGCCAGCACCCTTGGTTACAGGGGGGGATCGAACACTGAAGCTTTCTTT

D gene: .
J gene: TRBJ1-1
V gene: TRBV3-1/TRBV3-2
clone size: once
CDR3 protein: CAAGTMNTEAFF
CDR3 DNA: TGTGCCGCAGGGACAATGAACACTGAAGCTTTCTTT

D gene: TRBD1
J gene: TRBJ2-1
V gene: TRBV11-2
clone size: .
CDR3 protein: CASSQQQGNEQFF
CDR3 DNA: TGTGCCAGCAGCCAACAACAGGGGAATGAGCAGTTCTTC

D gene: TRBD1
J gene: TRBJ2-3
V gene: TRBV30
clone size: .
CDR3 protein: CAWRAGQVSTDTQYF
CDR3 DNA: TGTGCCTGGAGGGCGGGACAGGTGAGCACAGATACGCAGTATTTT

D gene: .
J gene: TRBJ1-6
V gene: TRBV14
clone size: .
CDR3 protein: CASSQVPGSPLHF
CDR3 DNA: TGTGCCAGCAGCCAAGTTCCCGGTTCACCCCTCCACTTT

D gene: .
J gene: TRBJ1-1
V gene: TRBV5-4
clone size: .
CDR3 protein: CASSSPRIDEAFF
CDR3 DNA: TGTGCCAGCAGCTCCCCGCGTATCGATGAAGCTTTCTTT

D gene: .
J gene: TRBJ1-1
V gene: TRBV3-1/TRBV3-2
clone size: .
CDR3 protein: CASSQAGGLKAFF
CDR3 DNA: TGTGCCAGCAGCCAAGCGGGTGGCCTTAAAGCTTTCTTT

D gene: TRBD2
J gene: TRBJ2-7
V gene: TRBV5-1
clone size: .
CDR3 protein: CASSLALAGGREEQYF
CDR3 DNA: TGCGCCAGCAGCTTGGCACTAGCGGGAGGGCGAGAGGAGCAGTACTTC

D gene: .
J gene: TRBJ2-2
V gene: TRBV19
clone size: .
CDR3 protein: CASSVTVANTGELFF
CDR3 DNA: TGTGCCAGTAGTGTGACAGTCGCGAACACCGGGGAGCTGTTTTTT